This TCR beta chain was observed in a study of T cell changes during pregnancy in multiple sclerosis. The repertoire was sequenced with immunoSEQ multiplex PCR; TCRdb's copy has only in-frame clones and lacks some. The sample shows some 120,000 clones, around 90% of them seen only once. This CDR3 contains 18 residues. This material consisted of peripheral blood, taken in the third trimester of pregnancy. The rearrangement joins TRBV1 to TRBJ2-1; no DNA check was done on the table's D call, TRBD1. TRBV1 is noted as a pseudogene. The receptor was derived from a female donor with multiple sclerosis, enrolled in a pregnancy study. Here the CDR3 DNA reads TGCACCAGCAGCCAAGATTTAGTGCGTACAGAGTTCTACAATGAGCAGTTCTTC. Residues: CTSSQDLVRTEFYNEQFF.